This T cell receptor beta chain was identified in a study of lymphopenia after photon versus proton radiotherapy. Concerning this clone itself: A clone one base away is much larger, so this may be a read error. The same CDR3 can be traced to other DNA sequences in this sample.

The V gene's germline CDR1 is SGHNT and CDR2 YYREEE (reference sequence). Trimming took 2 bases from V and 7 from J, leaving 7 bases between them. The CDR3 spans 12 residues. Here immunoSEQ multiplex PCR was the method, and the copy in TCRdb shows in-frame clones only, minus some. This table holds 20,000 to 25,000 clones, 84% found once. This chain connects TRBV5-4 to TRBJ2-1; D is unresolved. The clonotype comes from a man aged 40-49 years with gastric cancer. Sequences were derived from peripheral blood, sampled from a patient treated with photon-based radiotherapy. The CDR3 DNA reads as TGTGCCAGCAGCTTAGGTGGGAATGAGCAGTTCTTC. It is translated as CASSLGGNEQFF.